Listed here are 30 T cell receptor beta chains from one sample, sequenced in a study of T cell changes during pregnancy in multiple sclerosis. The method was immunoSEQ multiplex PCR; TCRdb's version includes in-frame clones alone and lacks a portion of them. Of tens of thousands of clones detected, roughly 90% appear once; the ten largest clones hold approximately 5.7%. The sequences come from CD8+ T cells from peripheral blood mononuclear cells, collected before pregnancy. The receptors originated from a female donor with multiple sclerosis, enrolled in a pregnancy study.

The chain joins TRBV7-3 to TRBJ2-2; a weak D match, TRBD1 (5 bases). CDR1 and CDR2 (germline): SGHTA, FQGTGA. Trimming took 5 bases from V and 7 from J, leaving 14 bases between them. The CDR3 sequence is 14 residues long. CDR3 loop: CASSQGLRGGELFF. Written as DNA, the CDR3 is TGTGCCAGCAGCCAGGGCCTCCGAGGCGGGGAGCTGTTTTTT. The full variable domain, in which reference TRBV7-3 and TRBJ2-2 provide the parts outside the CDR3, is GAGVSQTPSNKVTEKGKYVELRCDPISGHTALYWYRQSLGQGPEFLIYFQGTGAADDSGLPNDRFFAVRPEGSVSTLKIQRTERGDSAVYLCASSQGLRGGELFFGEGSRLTVL.

The chain uses TRBV29-1 and TRBJ1-2, with D unclear. Germline V gene lookup returns CDR1 SQVTM and CDR2 ANQGSEA. The CDR3 has 13 amino acids. Trimming pared 1 base from V and 6 bases from J, leaving 12 bases between. CDR3 in DNA: TGCAGCGTTGAAGGTGGCCTGTCCCATGGCTACACCTTC. It specifies CSVEGGLSHGYTF. Together with reference TRBV29-1 and TRBJ1-2, the CDR3 gives the full variable domain: SAVISQKPSRDICQRGTSLTIQCQVDSQVTMMFWYRQQPGQSLTLIATANQGSEATYESGFVIDKFPISRPNLTFSTLTVSNMSPEDSSIYLCSVEGGLSHGYTFGSGTRLTVV.

This sequence joins TRBV18 and TRBJ2-4; weak D call: TRBD2 (5 bases). The germline V and J ends were trimmed by 3 bases and 3 bases, with 12 bases remaining between them. Germline V gene sequence: CDR1 KGHSH, CDR2 LQKENI. This CDR3 comprises 15 residues. CDR3 region: CASSPENRGKNIQYF. CDR3 nucleotides: TGTGCCAGCTCACCGGAGAACCGGGGCAAAAACATTCAGTACTTC.

The chain recombines TRBV5-1 with TRBJ2-1; 7 bases are shared with TRBD2. The CDR3 loop spans 14 amino acids. Trimming at V came to 3 bases and at J to 2 bases, leaving 2 bases not matched to a gene. The germline V gene has CDR1 SGHRS and CDR2 YFSETQ. CDR3 coding DNA: TGCGCCAGCAGCTGGGGGGGACCCTACAATGAGCAGTTCTTC. Translated, it gives CASSWGGPYNEQFF.

The V gene is TRBV6-4, the J gene TRBJ1-5; no clear D gene. V was cut by 3 bases and J by 4 bases, with 10 bases left in between. The CDR3 loop spans 14 amino acids. In germline, CDR1 is MRHNA, CDR2 SNTAGT. CDR3 loop: CASSERGENQPQHF. The CDR3 DNA is TGTGCCAGCAGTGAGCGGGGAGAGAATCAGCCCCAGCATTTT.

The chain combines TRBV15 with TRBJ2-1; TRBD1 is a possible D gene (6 bases). The CDR3 loop spans 14 amino acids. Trimming stripped 0 bases from V and 9 bases from J, with 12 bases between. Germline lookup yields CDR1 LNHNV and CDR2 YYDKDF (reference sequence). The CDR3 coding sequence is TGTGCCACCAGCAGAGAGGCAGGGGTTGGTGAGCAGTTCTTC. Translated: CATSREAGVGEQFF.

The chain recombines TRBV11-2 with TRBJ2-3; D is perhaps TRBD2 (7 bases). Germline assignment: CDR1 SGHAT and CDR2 FQNNGV. Deletions cut 1 base from V and 5 bases from J, with 13 bases between. The CDR3 runs to 15 residues. The DNA for the CDR3 is TGTGCCAGCAGCTTAGTTGCGGGGGCGGAAGATACGCAGTATTTT. Protein product: CASSLVAGAEDTQYF.

The rearrangement joins TRBV9 to TRBJ2-1; 9 positions match TRBD2. CDR1 is SGDLS and CDR2 is YYNGEE in the germline V gene. V was clipped by 3 bases and J by 4 bases; unmatched bases: 8. The CDR3 spans 16 residues. CDR3 in DNA: TGTGCCAGCAGCGCAGTGGCGGGGGGGCCGTACAATGAGCAGTTCTTC. It encodes CASSAVAGGPYNEQFF. Looking up the rest from reference TRBV9 and TRBJ2-1 gives the full variable domain: DSGVTQTPKHLITATGQRVTLRCSPRSGDLSVYWYQQSLDQGLQFLIQYYNGEERAKGNILERFSAQQFPDLHSELNLSSLELGDSALYFCASSAVAGGPYNEQFFGPGTRLTVL.

V usage is TRBV20-1 and J usage is TRBJ1-1; D may be TRBD1 (6 bases). CDR3 size: 8 residues. Between the trimmed V and J ends, which lost 8 bases and 13 bases, there was a span of 11 bases. Germline-derived CDR1 and CDR2 are DFQATT and SNEGSKA (reference sequence). DNA for the CDR3: TGCAGTCGGGACAATGGTTTCTTT. Protein product: CSRDNGFF.

This chain uses TRBV11-3 with TRBJ2-1; 9 bases map to TRBD2. This CDR3 is 19 amino acids long. V shed 4 bases and J 8 bases; nucleotides not matched to a gene: 21. CDR1 is SGHNT and CDR2 is YENEEA in the germline V gene. Written as DNA, the CDR3 is TGTGCCAGCAGCTCCCGGACTGGGGCGGGGGGGCAGTTGGTTTATGAGCAGTTCTTC. This encodes CASSSRTGAGGQLVYEQFF.

V usage is TRBV9 and J usage is TRBJ1-3; D unresolved. The ends were cut back, 0 bases at V and 2 bases at J, with 9 bases in the middle. The CDR3 is made up of 15 amino acids. In germline, CDR1 is SGDLS, CDR2 YYNGEE. The CDR3 loop reads CASSVEWGAGNTIYF. The CDR3 nucleotides are TGTGCCAGCAGCGTAGAATGGGGAGCTGGAAACACCATATATTTT.

The CDR3 here is CASSIWGQSNQPQHF. CDR3 nucleotide sequence: TGTGCCAGTAGTATTTGGGGACAGAGCAATCAGCCCCAGCATTTT. The chain combines TRBV19 with TRBJ1-5; 7 bases map to TRBD1. Germline CDR1 is LNHDA and CDR2 is SQIVND (reference sequence). The CDR3 length is 15 residues. Losses at the gene ends were 3 bases for V and 1 base for J; bases not matched to a gene: 3.

The chain employs TRBV6-5 and TRBJ2-7, with 12 bases identical to TRBD2. The J segment lost 2 bases and the V segment lost 6 bases, leaving 2 bases of the junction unmatched. The CDR3 runs to 14 residues. The germline V gene has CDR1 MNHEY and CDR2 SVGAGI. CDR3 nucleotide sequence: TGTGCCAGCAGCGGACTAGCGGGGACCTACGAGCAGTACTTC. It yields the protein CASSGLAGTYEQYF.

This chain links TRBV27 with TRBJ2-3; 8 bases fit TRBD2. In germline, CDR1 is MNHEY, CDR2 SMNVEV (reference sequence). This CDR3 region has 14 residues. The junction had 5 bases not matched to a gene; V was cut back by 5 bases and J by 4 bases. The CDR3 region is CASSEAGGADTQYF. The CDR3 region has the DNA TGTGCCAGCAGTGAGGCGGGGGGCGCAGATACGCAGTATTTT.

The chain employs TRBV7-2 and TRBJ2-3; possible D gene TRBD1, 6 bases. This CDR3 contains 14 residues. V gave up 4 bases and J gave up 0 bases, with 8 bases separating them. Germline CDR1 reads SGHTA; CDR2 reads FQGNSA. The CDR3 DNA reads TGTGCCAGCAGCTACGGACAGAGCACAGATACGCAGTATTTT. Its translation is CASSYGQSTDTQYF.

The V and J genes are TRBV6-5 and TRBJ1-2; 8 positions agree with TRBD1. The germline gives CDR1 MNHEY, CDR2 SVGAGI. The CDR3 covers 14 residues. Germline trimming cut 5 bases from V and 3 bases from J; bases unmatched to any gene: 5. CDR3 amino acids: CASSPQTGDYGYTF. For the CDR3, the DNA is TGTGCCAGCAGTCCACAGACAGGGGACTATGGCTACACCTTC.

This rearrangement joins TRBV9 to TRBJ2-7, with 8 bases fitting TRBD2. Germline CDR1 SGDLS, CDR2 YYNGEE. The CDR3 contains 14 residues. The V gene end was trimmed by 0 bases and the J gene end by 3 bases; junction bases not matched to a gene: 2. The CDR3 region is CASSVDGGDYEQYF. Here the CDR3 DNA reads TGTGCCAGCAGCGTAGACGGGGGGGACTACGAGCAGTACTTC.

This chain joins TRBV4-1 and TRBJ2-1; 12 nucleotides line up with TRBD2. Germline V gene data show CDR1 as MGHRA and CDR2 as YSYEKL. Unmatched junction bases numbered 4, after V lost 4 bases and J lost 9 bases. The CDR3 extends over 14 amino acids. Here the CDR3 reads CASSPLAGGGEQFF. The CDR3 DNA is TGCGCCAGCAGCCCTCTAGCGGGGGGGGGTGAGCAGTTCTTC.

The chain links TRBV7-9 to TRBJ1-1, with a weak D call TRBD1 (6 bases). The CDR3 has 17 residues. V lost 8 bases to trimming and J lost 1 base, with 23 bases between them. From germline, CDR1 is SEHNR and CDR2 FQNEAQ (reference sequence). The CDR3 DNA sequence: TGTGCCAGCTTAGGGCGGGGGGGCGGCATCTCGAACACTGAAGCTTTCTTT. Its protein product is CASLGRGGGISNTEAFF.

This rearrangement joins TRBV7-3 to TRBJ2-4, with D possibly TRBD2 on 6 matching bases. In germline, CDR1 is SGHTA, CDR2 FQGTGA. The V gene lost 2 bases and the J gene lost 3 bases, with 8 bases spanning the gap. The CDR3 consists of 14 residues. CDR3 in DNA: TGTGCCAGCAGCTTAGGGGGAGGCAAAAACATTCAGTACTTC. Amino acid sequence: CASSLGGGKNIQYF.

To note about this clone: The same CDR3 also results from other DNA sequences found in this sample. The chain couples TRBV9 to TRBJ2-1, with 9 nucleotides matching TRBD2. Per the germline V gene, CDR1 is SGDLS and CDR2 is YYNGEE. The CDR3 length is 14 residues. The V and J ends lost 0 bases and 8 bases, in that order; junction bases with no gene match: 3. The CDR3 nucleotides are TGTGCCAGCAGCGTAGGCGGGGGGGCTGATGAGCAGTTCTTC. Translating it yields CASSVGGGADEQFF.

The V call is TRBV27, the J call TRBJ2-1; 8 nucleotides line up with TRBD1. The CDR3 has 15 amino acids. The germline CDR1 and CDR2 sequences are MNHEY and SMNVEV (reference sequence). Trimming took 5 bases from V and 8 from J; bases not matched to a gene: 11. The CDR3 DNA follows: TGTGCCAGCAGTCCACCGGGACAGGTGAGCGATGAGCAGTTCTTC. Translated: CASSPPGQVSDEQFF.

This clone is categorized as medium-sized (0.01 to 0.1%). The genes are TRBV4-2 and TRBJ2-2; no firm D call. Germline loops: CDR1 LGHNA, CDR2 YNFKEQ. Deletions cut 2 bases from V and 7 bases from J, with 14 bases between. CDR3 size: 15 residues. CDR3 in DNA: TGTGCCAGCAGCCAACTCCTAGGATACGACGGGGAGCTGTTTTTT. Its protein is CASSQLLGYDGELFF.

The chain links TRBV4-1 to TRBJ2-1, with D possibly matching TRBD2 (5 bases). This CDR3 contains 17 residues. Germline CDR1 and CDR2: MGHRA and YSYEKL. V lost 5 bases and J 8 bases, leaving 25 bases between the germline ends. CDR3 sequence reads: CASSSPPQTSRNYEQFF. The CDR3 region has the DNA TGCGCCAGCAGCTCCCCGCCTCAAACTAGTCGGAATTATGAGCAGTTCTTC.

The chain employs TRBV27 and TRBJ2-7, with 8 nucleotides matching TRBD2. V trimming: 4 bases; J trimming: 1 base; junction bases outside the gene matches: 3. The CDR3 is made up of 14 amino acids. Germline values: CDR1 MNHEY, CDR2 SMNVEV (reference sequence). CDR3 loop: CASSWAGGSYEQYF. CDR3 coding DNA: TGTGCCAGCAGTTGGGCGGGGGGTTCCTACGAGCAGTACTTC.

The chain recombines TRBV15 with TRBJ1-1; no clear D gene. Germline CDR1 reads LNHNV; CDR2 reads YYDKDF (reference sequence). Trimming stripped 0 bases from V and 7 bases from J, with 12 bases between. This CDR3 region has 14 residues. As DNA, the CDR3 is TGTGCCACCAGCAGAGATACTCGGCGGATTGAAGCTTTCTTT. Its protein product is CATSRDTRRIEAFF.

The V and J genes are TRBV6-1 and TRBJ2-1; D might be TRBD2 (5 bases). The ends were cut back, 2 bases at V and 4 bases at J, with 9 bases in the middle. The germline V gene encodes CDR1 MNHNS and CDR2 SASEGT. The CDR3 extends over 14 amino acids. This CDR3 reads CASSEPSSYNEQFF. The CDR3 DNA reads as TGTGCCAGCAGTGAACCTAGCTCATACAATGAGCAGTTCTTC.

This clone has more than one count but fewer than ten. The chain combines TRBV7-2 with TRBJ1-1; TRBD1 agrees at 7 bases. Trimming at V came to 5 bases and at J to 5 bases, leaving 8 bases not matched to a gene. Per germline, CDR1 SGHTA and CDR2 FQGNSA. The CDR3 runs to 14 residues. CDR3: CASSPQGRRTEAFF. DNA for the CDR3: TGTGCCAGCAGCCCACAGGGGCGGAGAACTGAAGCTTTCTTT.

V usage is TRBV4-1 and J usage is TRBJ1-2; no reliable D call. The germline V and J ends were trimmed by 1 base and 4 bases, with 13 bases remaining between them. The germline CDR1 and CDR2 sequences are MGHRA and YSYEKL. The CDR3 sequence is 15 residues long. The CDR3 loop is CASSQVPNAGYGYTF. The CDR3 DNA follows: TGCGCCAGCAGCCAAGTTCCGAACGCAGGCTATGGCTACACCTTC.

The chain links TRBV5-6 to TRBJ2-1, with 10 bases aligning to TRBD2. The V segment lost 5 bases and the J segment 7 bases; nucleotides outside the gene matches: 6. There are 14 residues in the CDR3. The germline V gene encodes CDR1 SGHDT and CDR2 YYEEEE. CDR3 sequence reads: CASRSSGGMNEQFF. The CDR3 DNA reads as TGTGCCAGCAGGTCTAGCGGGGGAATGAATGAGCAGTTCTTC.